A single sample is the source of the 14 T cell receptor beta chains below, sequenced in a study of regulatory T cells in long-lasting Graves disease. Through Arm-PCR of CDR3 regions and iRepertoire HTBI primers, TCR beta libraries were built. TCRdb reprocessed the multiplex PCR reads with MiXCR, giving one entry per CDR3 protein. The table lists 650,000 to 850,000 distinct CDR3 sequences, about 30% of them singletons. Time point defined: persistent/refractory GD, antithyroid drugs over 5 years with positive TRAb. The TCR library was made from RNA that had been extracted from PBMCs in TRIzol. Here the sequenced sample was peripheral blood mononuclear cells (PBMCs), taken when the disease was refractory, from a patient treated with antithyroid drugs. All receptors come from a female donor with Graves disease.

This clonotype was counted between two and nine times. At one of its ends the junction is not consistent with the germline gene, which may arise from a read error. This chain connects TRBV7-9 to TRBJ1-2, with 7 bases aligning to TRBD1. The CDR3 is made up of 16 amino acids. The V gene's germline CDR1 is SEHNR and CDR2 FQNEAQ (reference sequence). The CDR3 region is CASSRTGAIINYGYTF. In DNA, the CDR3 is TGTGCCAGCAGCCGAACAGGGGCGATTATTAACTATGGCTACACCTTT. The full variable domain, with the rest looked up from reference TRBV7-9 and TRBJ1-2, is DTGVSQNPRHKITKRGQNVTFRCDPISEHNRLYWYRQTLGQGPEFLTYFQNEAQLEKSRLLSDRFSAERPKGSFSTLEIQRTEQGDSAMYLCASSRTGAIINYGYTFGSGTRLTVV.

This rearrangement joins TRBV29-1 to TRBJ1-1; D is unclear. Per germline, CDR1 SQVTM and CDR2 ANQGSEA. This CDR3 has 12 residues. Trimming stripped 8 bases from V and 1 base from J, with 11 bases between. In DNA form, the CDR3 reads TGCAGCATTGGACGGGCGAACACTGAAGCTTTCTTT. This sequence encodes CSIGRANTEAFF.

V is TRBV7-9 and J is TRBJ1-2; no reliable D call. V lost 5 bases and J 4 bases, leaving 14 bases between the germline ends. Germline CDR1 SEHNR, CDR2 FQNEAQ (reference sequence). The CDR3 extends over 14 amino acids. In DNA, the CDR3 is TGTGCCAGCAGCCCTTCGATGGTGGCCTATGGCTACACCTTC. As protein: CASSPSMVAYGYTF.

The V call is TRBV7-3, the J call TRBJ1-1, with D maybe TRBD1 (5 bases). V dropped 5 bases and J dropped 1 base, with 14 bases sitting between them. The CDR3 has 15 amino acids. The germline gives CDR1 SGHTA, CDR2 FQGTGA. The CDR3 sequence is CASSQLVGQNTEAFF. The CDR3 DNA follows: TGTGCCAGCAGCCAACTTGTTGGACAGAACACTGAAGCTTTCTTT.

This clonotype was found a few times. The chain is built from TRBV28 and TRBJ2-5, with D tentatively TRBD1 (6 bases). V was cut by 5 bases and J by 2 bases, with 12 bases left in between. Germline V gives CDR1 MDHEN, CDR2 SYDVKM. The CDR3 is made up of 14 amino acids. The CDR3 DNA is TGTGCCAGCAGTGAAGAGGACAGTCAAGAGACCCAGTACTTC. It yields the protein CASSEEDSQETQYF. The complete variable domain, with remaining parts taken from reference TRBV28 and TRBJ2-5, reads DVKVTQSSRYLVKRTGEKVFLECVQDMDHENMFWYRQDPGLGLRLIYFSYDVKMKEKGDIPEGYSVSREKKERFSLILESASTNQTSMYLCASSEEDSQETQYFGPGTRLLVL.

The chain is built from TRBV4-1 and TRBJ1-4, with 8 bases matching TRBD1. CDR3 size: 15 residues. J lost 8 bases, V lost 0 bases, and 5 bases had no gene match. In germline, CDR1 is MGHRA, CDR2 YSYEKL. The CDR3 coding sequence is TGCGCCAGCAGCCAAGAAGGCAGGGGGCTAGAAAAACTGTTTTTT. Translating it yields CASSQEGRGLEKLFF.

This clonotype was detected a few times. The CDR3 sequence is CASSLGYRITEAFF. Here the CDR3 DNA reads TGTGCCAGCAGCCTGGGGTACCGGATCACTGAAGCTTTCTTT. The chain joins TRBV9 to TRBJ1-1; D gene ambiguous. The CDR3 totals 14 residues. The V gene lost 4 bases and the J gene lost 4 bases, with 14 bases spanning the gap. Germline CDR1 and CDR2: SGDLS and YYNGEE.

This clonotype turned up a few times. A read error may account for a junction end that differs from germline. The chain has TRBV7-2 and TRBJ2-5, with 9 bases identical to TRBD2. Germline lookup yields CDR1 SGHTA and CDR2 FQGNSA. The CDR3 has 14 amino acids. The CDR3 DNA is TGTGCCAGCAGCCCTAGCGGGACCGAAGAGGCCCAGTACTTC. Translated, it gives CASSPSGTEEAQYF.

The chain is built from TRBV5-1 and TRBJ2-7, with D perhaps given as TRBD1 or TRBD2 (6 bases each). Germline CDR1 SGHRS, CDR2 YFSETQ. The germline V and J ends were trimmed by 1 base and 5 bases, with 13 bases remaining between them. The CDR3 contains 14 residues. CDR3 region: CASSLWRGTDEQYF. The CDR3 DNA reads TGCGCCAGCAGCTTGTGGAGGGGGACTGACGAGCAGTACTTC.

This clonotype was counted between two and nine times. The chain employs TRBV12-3 or TRBV12-4 and TRBJ1-5; TRBD1 matches at 10 bases. The CDR3 extends over 15 amino acids. Trimming removed 4 bases from V and 4 bases from J; junction bases left unmatched: 4. The CDR3 spells CASSSGQGVNQPQHF. The CDR3 nucleotides are TGTGCCAGCAGTTCCGGACAGGGGGTAAATCAGCCCCAGCATTTT.

The V gene is TRBV4-1, the J gene TRBJ1-3; D gene ambiguous. The germline V gene has CDR1 MGHRA and CDR2 YSYEKL. Trimming left V 4 bases short and J 9 bases short, with 7 bases between. The CDR3 has 11 residues. This CDR3 is CASSRASTIYF. CDR3 DNA: TGCGCCAGCAGCCGAGCCTCCACCATATATTTT.

The CDR3 here is CASSPSPREFNQPQHF. CDR3 coding DNA: TGTGCCAGCAGCCCGAGTCCGCGAGAATTCAATCAGCCCCAGCATTTT. This rearrangement joins TRBV7-6 to TRBJ1-5; D is unclear. Trimming took 5 bases from V and 3 from J, leaving 17 bases between them. The CDR3 is 16 amino acids. CDR1 is SGHVS, CDR2 FNYEAQ, per germline. Looking up the rest from reference TRBV7-6 and TRBJ1-5 gives the full variable domain: GAGVSQSPRYKVTKRGQDVALRCDPISGHVSLYWYRQALGQGPEFLTYFNYEAQQDKSGLPNDRFSAERPEGSISTLTIQRTEQRDSAMYRCASSPSPREFNQPQHFGDGTRLSIL.

The chain employs TRBV14 and TRBJ2-7; TRBD2 is a possible D gene (7 bases). V gave up 2 bases and J gave up 7 bases, with 12 bases separating them. The CDR3 covers 13 residues. CDR1 is SGHDN, CDR2 FVKESK, per germline. The CDR3 DNA reads as TGTGCCAGCAGCCAACGGGGGGCCTCAGAGCAGTACTTC. Its translation is CASSQRGASEQYF.

V usage is TRBV10-3 and J usage is TRBJ1-2; maybe TRBD1 (5 bases). V was trimmed by 8 bases and J by 6 bases, leaving 16 bases between them. The CDR3 loop spans 13 amino acids. Germline V gene sequence: CDR1 ENHRY, CDR2 SYGVKD. In DNA form, the CDR3 reads TGTGCCATCGGGAGCGGGGCGGAGGATGGCTACACCTTC. Its translation: CAIGSGAEDGYTF.